This T cell receptor (beta chain) originates from a study of blood T cells in healthy people across ages. A second about 7 to 12 cycle PCR used barcoded and J-beta primers. From the 5' RACE reads, TCRdb called clonotypes with MiXCR, one entry per CDR3 protein. This table has approximately 850,000 distinct CDR3 sequences, nearly 60% appearing once. The CDR3 loop spans 14 amino acids. Source material: blood. The chain combines TRBV12-3 or TRBV12-4 with TRBJ2-4; maybe TRBD1 (5 bases). The DNA end is a closer match to TRBJ2-5, so the J assignment may be wrong. This clonotype originated in a young man in good health. The CDR3 coding sequence is TGTGCCAGCAGTTTAGTTAGCCAGGGAGAGACCCAGTACTTC. Protein sequence: CASSLVSQGETQYF.